The 4 T cell receptor beta chains below all came from one sample that was sequenced in a study of blood T cells in healthy people across ages. A second PCR of 7 to 11 cycles used a sample-barcoded 5' primer and a J-beta primer mix. TCRdb reprocessed the 5' RACE reads with MiXCR, giving one entry per CDR3 protein. The table shows some 850,000 distinct CDR3 sequences, with around 24% occurring only once. This same sample was also taken into another study, of T cells of mothers and their children.

The sequencing sample was made of blood. The receptor source for this set is a boy aged 10-17 years in good health.

This clonotype was detected only a few times. The chain is built from TRBV11-2 and TRBJ1-5; D unclear. Trimming left V 2 bases short and J 6 bases short, with 8 bases between. Germline V gives CDR1 SGHAT, CDR2 FQNNGV. This CDR3 has 13 amino acids. The CDR3 DNA sequence: TGTGCCAGCAGCTTAAATTTTGGTCAGCCCCAGCATTTT. Amino acid sequence: CASSLNFGQPQHF.

As concerns this clonotype: Its ends do not fully match the called genes, so a read error is possible. This chain joins TRBV3-1 and TRBJ2-7; the match to TRBD1 covers 10 bases. CDR1 and CDR2 (germline): LGHDT, YNNKEL (reference sequence). This CDR3 is built from 16 residues. CDR3 DNA sequence: TGTGCTAGCAGCCGGAGAGGGACAGGGGAACCCTACGAGCAGTACTTC. Translated: CASSRRGTGEPYEQYF.

V is TRBV24-1 and J is TRBJ1-1; weak D call: TRBD1 (5 bases). The CDR3 sequence is 13 residues long. V was clipped by 3 bases and J by 1 base, with 5 bases between them. Germline assignment: CDR1 KGHDR and CDR2 SFDVKD. The CDR3 coding sequence is TGTGCCACCAGTGATACAGGGAACACTGAAGCTTTCTTT. It specifies CATSDTGNTEAFF.

The genes are TRBV7-2 and TRBJ2-7, with TRBD1 matching 7 bases. The CDR3 is 15 residues long. With V trimmed by 1 base and J by 2 bases, 5 bases remained unmatched. Germline V gives CDR1 SGHTA, CDR2 FQGNSA. The CDR3 coding sequence is TGTGCCAGCAGCTTAGTACAGGGGACCACCTACGAGCAGTACTTC. It codes for CASSLVQGTTYEQYF.